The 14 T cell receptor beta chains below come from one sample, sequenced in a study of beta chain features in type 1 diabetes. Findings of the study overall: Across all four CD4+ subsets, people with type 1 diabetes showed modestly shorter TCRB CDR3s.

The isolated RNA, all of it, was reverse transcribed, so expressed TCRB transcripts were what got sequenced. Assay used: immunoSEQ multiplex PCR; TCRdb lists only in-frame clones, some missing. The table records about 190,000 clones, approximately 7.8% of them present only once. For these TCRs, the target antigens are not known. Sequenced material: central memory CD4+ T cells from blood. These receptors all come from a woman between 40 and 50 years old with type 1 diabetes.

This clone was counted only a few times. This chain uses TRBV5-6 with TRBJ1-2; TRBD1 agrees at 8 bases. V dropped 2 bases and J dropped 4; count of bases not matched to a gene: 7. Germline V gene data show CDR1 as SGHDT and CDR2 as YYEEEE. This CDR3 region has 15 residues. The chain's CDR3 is CASSLGDRGGYGYTF. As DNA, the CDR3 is TGTGCCAGCAGCTTAGGAGACAGGGGCGGCTATGGCTACACCTTC.

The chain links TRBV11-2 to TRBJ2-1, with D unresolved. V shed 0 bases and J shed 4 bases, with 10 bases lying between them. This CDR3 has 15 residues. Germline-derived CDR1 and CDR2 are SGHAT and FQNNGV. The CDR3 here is CASSLDPVGYNEQFF. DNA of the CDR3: TGTGCCAGCAGCTTAGATCCCGTCGGTTACAATGAGCAGTTCTTC.

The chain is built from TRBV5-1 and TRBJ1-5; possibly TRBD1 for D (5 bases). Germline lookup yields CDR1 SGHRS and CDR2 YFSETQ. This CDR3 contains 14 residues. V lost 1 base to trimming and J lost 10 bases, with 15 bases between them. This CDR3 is CASSLNGRDGPQHF. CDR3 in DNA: TGCGCCAGCAGCTTGAACGGGAGGGACGGCCCCCAGCATTTT.

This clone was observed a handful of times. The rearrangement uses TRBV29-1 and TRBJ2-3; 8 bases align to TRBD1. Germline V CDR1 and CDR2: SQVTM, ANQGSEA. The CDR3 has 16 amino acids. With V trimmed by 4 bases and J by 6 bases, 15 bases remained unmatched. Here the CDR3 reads CSVGARGTGKRDTQYF. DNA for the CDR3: TGCAGCGTTGGGGCGAGAGGGACAGGAAAACGGGATACGCAGTATTTT.

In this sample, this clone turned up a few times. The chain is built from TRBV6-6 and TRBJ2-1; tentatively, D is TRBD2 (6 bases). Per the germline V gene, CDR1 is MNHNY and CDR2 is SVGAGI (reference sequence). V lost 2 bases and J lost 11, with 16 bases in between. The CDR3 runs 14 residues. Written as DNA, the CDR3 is TGTGCCAGCAGTTACCCGAGGGAGGTTGTAAAGCAGTTCTTC. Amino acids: CASSYPREVVKQFF.

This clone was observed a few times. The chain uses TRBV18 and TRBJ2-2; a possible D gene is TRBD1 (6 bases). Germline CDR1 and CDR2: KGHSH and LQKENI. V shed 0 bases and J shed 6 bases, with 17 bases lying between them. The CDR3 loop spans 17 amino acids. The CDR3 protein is CASSPPHQGLWAGELFF. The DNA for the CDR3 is TGTGCCAGCTCACCACCCCATCAGGGGTTATGGGCCGGGGAGCTGTTTTTT.

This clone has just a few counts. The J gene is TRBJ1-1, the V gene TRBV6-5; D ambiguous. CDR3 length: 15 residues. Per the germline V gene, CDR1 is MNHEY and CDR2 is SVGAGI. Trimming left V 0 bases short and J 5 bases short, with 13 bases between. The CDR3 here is CASSYSVVAGTEAFF. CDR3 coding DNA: TGTGCCAGCAGTTACTCAGTGGTGGCGGGGACTGAAGCTTTCTTT.

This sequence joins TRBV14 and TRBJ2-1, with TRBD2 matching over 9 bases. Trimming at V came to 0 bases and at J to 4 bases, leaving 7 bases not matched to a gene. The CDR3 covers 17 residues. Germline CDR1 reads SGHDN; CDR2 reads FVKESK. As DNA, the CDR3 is TGTGCCAGCAGCCAAGACCGCCTAGCGGGAATTTACAATGAGCAGTTCTTC. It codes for CASSQDRLAGIYNEQFF.

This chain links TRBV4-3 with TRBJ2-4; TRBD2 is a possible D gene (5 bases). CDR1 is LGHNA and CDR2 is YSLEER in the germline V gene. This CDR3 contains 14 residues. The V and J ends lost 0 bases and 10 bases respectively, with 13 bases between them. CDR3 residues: CASSQDRPSGIQYF. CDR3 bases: TGCGCCAGCAGCCAAGATCGTCCCTCGGGGATTCAGTACTTC.

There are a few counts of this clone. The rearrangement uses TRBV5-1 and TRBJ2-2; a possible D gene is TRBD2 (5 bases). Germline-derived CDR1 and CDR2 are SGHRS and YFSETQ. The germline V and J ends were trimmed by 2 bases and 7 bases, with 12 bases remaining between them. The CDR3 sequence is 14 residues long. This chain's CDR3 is CASSFIGGHGELFF. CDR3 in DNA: TGCGCCAGCAGCTTCATCGGAGGCCACGGGGAGCTGTTTTTT.

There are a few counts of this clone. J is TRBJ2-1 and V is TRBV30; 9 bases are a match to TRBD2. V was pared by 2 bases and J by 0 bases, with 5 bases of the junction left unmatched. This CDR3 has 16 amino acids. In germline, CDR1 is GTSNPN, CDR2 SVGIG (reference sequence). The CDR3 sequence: CAWSTQAGGSYNEQFF. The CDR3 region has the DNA TGTGCCTGGAGTACCCAAGCGGGGGGCTCCTACAATGAGCAGTTCTTC.

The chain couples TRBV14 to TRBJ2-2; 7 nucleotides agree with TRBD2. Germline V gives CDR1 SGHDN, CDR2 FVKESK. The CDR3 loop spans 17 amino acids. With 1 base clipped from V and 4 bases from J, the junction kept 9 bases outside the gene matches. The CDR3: CASSQVEAGTRTGELFF. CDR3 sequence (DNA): TGTGCCAGCAGCCAAGTGGAAGCGGGGACCCGCACCGGGGAGCTGTTTTTT. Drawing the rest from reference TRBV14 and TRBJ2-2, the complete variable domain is EAGVTQFPSHSVIEKGQTVTLRCDPISGHDNLYWYRRVMGKEIKFLLHFVKESKQDESGMPNNRFLAERTGGTYSTLKVQPAELEDSGVYFCASSQVEAGTRTGELFFGEGSRLTVL.

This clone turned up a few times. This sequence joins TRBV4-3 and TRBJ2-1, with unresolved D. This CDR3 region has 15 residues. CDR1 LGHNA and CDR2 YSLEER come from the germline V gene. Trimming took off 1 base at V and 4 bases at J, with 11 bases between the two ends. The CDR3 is CASSQGFSPYNEQFF. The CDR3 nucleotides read TGCGCCAGCAGCCAAGGGTTTAGCCCGTACAATGAGCAGTTCTTC.

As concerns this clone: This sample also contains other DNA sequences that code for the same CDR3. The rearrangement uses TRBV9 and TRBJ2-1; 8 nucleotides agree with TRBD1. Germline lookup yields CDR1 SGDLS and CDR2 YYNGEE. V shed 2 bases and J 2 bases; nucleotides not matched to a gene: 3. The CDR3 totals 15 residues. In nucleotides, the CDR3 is TGTGCCAGCAGCGTCGGACAGGGAACCTACAATGAGCAGTTCTTC. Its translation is CASSVGQGTYNEQFF.